A selection of T cell receptor beta chains follows, all from one sample in a study of OX40 agonist ivuxolimab in advanced cancers. The repertoire was sequenced with immunoSEQ multiplex PCR; TCRdb's copy has only in-frame clones and lacks some. The repertoire consists of more than 25,000 clones, with over 75% occurring once and the leading ten covering 25% to 30%. Sequencing was performed on CD4+ or CD8+ T cells sorted from blood, taken in a trial of the OX40 agonist ivuxolimab. Receptors originate from an adult with an advanced solid tumor such as melanoma, head and neck, liver or kidney cancer. Each CDR3 is given with its conserved first and last residue. A D gene is named only where the DNA matches it firmly. Not all rows give a size; the values are once, few, many and, for expanded clones, a class.

j_call clone_size v_call d_call cdr3_aa cdr3_nt
TRBJ2-3 . TRBV7-3 . CASSSTKDTQYF TGTGCCAGCAGCTCGACTAAAGATACGCAGTATTTT
TRBJ2-2 . TRBV19 . CASSIAGPGELFF TGTGCCAGTAGTATTGCAGGGCCCGGGGAGCTGTTTTTT
TRBJ2-7 . TRBV4-1 . CASSQQGRSTYEQYF TGCGCCAGCAGCCAACAAGGACGGAGTACCTACGAGCAGTACTTC
TRBJ2-3 . TRBV19 . CASSIAGGTFTTDTQYF TGTGCCAGTAGTATCGCCGGGGGCACCTTCACCACAGATACGCAGTATTTT
TRBJ2-3 . TRBV2 . CASSDLLLASDTQYF TGTGCCAGCAGTGATTTGTTGCTAGCATCTGATACGCAGTATTTT
TRBJ2-7 . TRBV7-7 TRBD1 CASSPGTGYEQYF TGTGCTAGCAGCCCCGGGACAGGTTACGAGCAGTACTTC
TRBJ1-1 . TRBV11-1 . CATSVGTEAFF TGTGCCACCTCGGTTGGCACTGAAGCTTTCTTT
TRBJ1-3 . TRBV5-1 . CASSLASWTETSGNTIYF TGCGCCAGCAGCTTGGCCTCATGGACCGAGACCTCTGGAAACACCATATATTTT
TRBJ2-2 few TRBV7-6 . CASSHVNWGASPNTGELFF TGTGCCAGCAGCCATGTAAATTGGGGGGCCTCTCCGAACACCGGGGAGCTGTTTTTT
TRBJ2-7 . TRBV11-2 TRBD1 CASSLRQGNIEQYF TGTGCCAGCAGCTTAAGACAGGGGAATATCGAGCAGTACTTC
TRBJ2-1 . TRBV7-2 TRBD1 CASSRSVYRDRSYNEQFF TGTGCCAGCAGCCGAAGCGTCTACCGGGACAGGTCCTACAATGAGCAGTTCTTC
TRBJ1-2 . TRBV27 . CASSLSPGEANYGYTF TGTGCCAGCAGTTTATCGCCGGGGGAAGCTAACTATGGCTACACCTTC
TRBJ1-1 . TRBV27 TRBD1 CASSLWVQGGGTEAFF TGTGCCAGCAGTTTATGGGTCCAGGGGGGGGGCACTGAAGCTTTCTTT
TRBJ2-7 . TRBV5-1 . CASSSTRQYEQYF TGCGCCAGCAGCTCAACGCGACAGTACGAGCAGTACTTC
TRBJ2-1 . TRBV5-8 TRBD2 CASSLGAGGHNEQFF TGTGCCAGCAGCTTGGGAGCGGGAGGGCACAATGAGCAGTTCTTC
TRBJ2-2 . TRBV30 . CAWRSETDDTGELFF TGTGCCTGGAGATCTGAGACTGACGACACCGGGGAGCTGTTTTTT
TRBJ2-1 . TRBV29-1 . CSVEEGYNEQFF TGCAGCGTTGAAGAAGGTTACAATGAGCAGTTCTTC
TRBJ2-1 once TRBV5-1 . CASSSVGTDYNEQFF TGCGCCAGCAGCTCCGTAGGGACTGATTACAATGAGCAGTTCTTC
TRBJ2-3 medium-sized TRBV4-1 . CASSQEQLRPTSTDTQYF TGCGCCAGCAGCCAAGAACAGCTTAGACCGACTAGCACAGATACGCAGTATTTT
TRBJ1-1 . TRBV21-1 . CASSNKRPDGTEAFF TGTGCCAGCAGCAATAAACGTCCCGATGGCACTGAAGCTTTCTTT
TRBJ1-1 . TRBV7-9 TRBD1 CASSGRDRGLNSAFF TGTGCCAGCAGCGGCCGGGACAGGGGGCTTAATTCAGCTTTCTTT
TRBJ1-5 . TRBV6-5 TRBD1 CASSTGQGQPQHF TGTGCCAGCAGCACGGGACAGGGGCAGCCCCAGCATTTT
TRBJ1-2 . TRBV9 . CASSGDLNLAYGYTF TGTGCCAGCAGCGGAGACCTTAATTTGGCCTATGGCTACACCTTC
TRBJ1-1 . TRBV10-3 TRBD1 CAISGSPDRGYTEAFF TGTGCCATCAGTGGGTCCCCCGACAGGGGATACACTGAAGCTTTCTTT
TRBJ2-1 once TRBV6-5 . CASSYGDNEQFF TGTGCCAGCAGTTACGGGGATAATGAGCAGTTCTTC
TRBJ2-5 once TRBV13 . CASSHRTGRETQYF TGTGCCAGCAGCCATCGAACCGGTCGGGAGACCCAGTACTTC